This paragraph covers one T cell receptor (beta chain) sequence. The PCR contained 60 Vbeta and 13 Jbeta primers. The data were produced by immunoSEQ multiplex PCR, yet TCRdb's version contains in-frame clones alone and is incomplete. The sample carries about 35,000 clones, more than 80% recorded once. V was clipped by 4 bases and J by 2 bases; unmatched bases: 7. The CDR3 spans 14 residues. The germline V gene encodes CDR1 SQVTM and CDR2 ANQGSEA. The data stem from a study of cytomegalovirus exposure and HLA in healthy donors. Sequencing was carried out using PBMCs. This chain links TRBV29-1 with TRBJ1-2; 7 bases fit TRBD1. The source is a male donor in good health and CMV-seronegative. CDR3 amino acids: CSVVVQGQNYGYTF. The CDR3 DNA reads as TGCAGCGTTGTGGTACAGGGACAGAACTATGGCTACACCTTC.